The 14 T cell receptor beta chains listed next were all sequenced from one sample in a study of blood T cell repertoires in COVID-19. Sequenced by immunoSEQ multiplex PCR; TCRdb stores in-frame clones only, minus some. Counted here are just over 90,000 clones, approximately 86% occurring once; the ten biggest clones make up about 19%. Sequenced sample: peripheral blood. These receptors originate from a woman at least 80 years old with acute or convalescent COVID-19.

The chain employs TRBV7-3 and TRBJ2-7, with a weak D call TRBD1 (6 bases). V lost 1 base and J lost 0, with 10 bases in between. In germline, CDR1 is SGHTA, CDR2 FQGTGA. CDR3 length equals 15 residues. The DNA of the CDR3 is TGTGCCAGCAGCTTAAGTGGGGGCGCCTCCTACGAGCAGTACTTC. Its translation: CASSLSGGASYEQYF. The full variable domain, with the rest looked up from reference TRBV7-3 and TRBJ2-7, is GAGVSQTPSNKVTEKGKYVELRCDPISGHTALYWYRQSLGQGPEFLIYFQGTGAADDSGLPNDRFFAVRPEGSVSTLKIQRTERGDSAVYLCASSLSGGASYEQYFGPGTRLTVT.

The gene calls are TRBV9 and TRBJ1-2; unclear D gene. Germline CDR1 is SGDLS and CDR2 is YYNGEE. Between the trimmed V and J ends, which lost 2 bases and 5 bases, there was a span of 10 bases. CDR3 length equals 13 residues. The CDR3 coding sequence is TGTGCCAGCAGCGTTCGGGCGGGTTATGGCTACACCTTC. Amino acids: CASSVRAGYGYTF.

The rearrangement uses TRBV5-1 and TRBJ2-7; tentative D call: TRBD2 (5 bases). The V and J ends lost 3 bases and 4 bases respectively, with 8 bases between them. Germline CDR1 SGHRS, CDR2 YFSETQ. The length of the CDR3 is 12 residues. CDR3 DNA sequence: TGCGCCAGCAGCTCGGGATTGTACGAGCAGTACTTC. Amino acid sequence: CASSSGLYEQYF.

The chain combines TRBV19 with TRBJ1-5; D gene uncertain. V dropped 6 bases and J dropped 5 bases, with 17 bases sitting between them. The CDR3 is 15 amino acids. Germline lookup yields CDR1 LNHDA and CDR2 SQIVND (reference sequence). The DNA of the CDR3 is TGTGCCAGTAGCGCCGGACCGCTGGGAGATCAGCCCCAGCATTTT. It encodes CASSAGPLGDQPQHF.

This rearrangement joins TRBV2 to TRBJ1-2, with 7 nucleotides matching TRBD1. V was pared by 8 bases and J by 4 bases, with 13 bases of the junction left unmatched. The germline V gene has CDR1 SNHLY and CDR2 FYNNEI. There are 15 residues in the CDR3. The CDR3 loop is CASSSDRASIYGYTF. CDR3 in DNA: TGTGCCAGCTCGTCAGACAGGGCATCTATCTATGGCTACACCTTC. Full variable domain (rest looked up from reference TRBV2 and TRBJ1-2): EPEVTQTPSHQVTQMGQEVILRCVPISNHLYFYWYRQILGQKVEFLVSFYNNEISEKSEIFDDQFSVERPDGSNFTLKIRSTKLEDSAMYFCASSSDRASIYGYTFGSGTRLTVV.

The V gene is TRBV4-1, the J gene TRBJ2-3, with 12 bases matching TRBD2. The germline V gene has CDR1 MGHRA and CDR2 YSYEKL. The CDR3 totals 16 residues. V lost 4 bases to trimming and J lost 1 base; unmatched junction nucleotides: 3. CDR3 sequence: CASSPRLAGGTDTQYF. In nucleotides, the CDR3 is TGCGCCAGCAGCCCACGACTAGCGGGGGGCACAGATACGCAGTATTTT.

The V gene is TRBV5-4, the J gene TRBJ1-6; D is perhaps TRBD1 (5 bases). CDR1 and CDR2 (germline): SGHNT, YYREEE (reference sequence). This CDR3 spans 17 amino acids. Trimming left V 0 bases short and J 9 bases short, with 19 bases between. CDR3 nucleotide sequence: TGTGCCAGCAGCTTGGGGGGGGGTGTGGCAGATTTTTCACCCCTCCACTTT. Translating gives CASSLGGGVADFSPLHF.

The gene calls are TRBV10-3 and TRBJ2-5; possible D gene TRBD2, 5 bases. Per germline, CDR1 ENHRY and CDR2 SYGVKD. Trimming stripped 3 bases from V and 5 bases from J, with 16 bases between. This CDR3 contains 15 residues. The DNA for the CDR3 is TGTGCCATCAGTGAAGGGAGCACGCAAGGGGAGACCCAGTACTTC. It specifies CAISEGSTQGETQYF.

V is TRBV15 and J is TRBJ2-7; 7 nucleotides line up with TRBD1. The CDR3 is made up of 14 amino acids. In germline, CDR1 is LNHNV, CDR2 YYDKDF (reference sequence). Germline trimming cut 4 bases from V and 7 bases from J; bases unmatched to any gene: 10. CDR3 DNA: TGTGCCACCAGCAAGGTCCTGGGACAGCTGGAGCAGTACTTC. As protein: CATSKVLGQLEQYF.

This sequence joins TRBV6-5 and TRBJ1-3; D is possibly TRBD1 (5 bases). The germline gives CDR1 MNHEY, CDR2 SVGAGI. There are 15 residues in the CDR3. Trimming took 6 bases from V and 0 from J, leaving 12 bases between them. CDR3 region: CASSQTAPSGNTIYF. Here the CDR3 DNA reads TGTGCCAGCAGCCAGACAGCGCCCTCTGGAAACACCATATATTTT.

The sample holds a few counts of this clone. The CDR3 spells CASSDMLSGNTIYF. The CDR3 DNA is TGTGCCAGCAGTGATATGCTATCTGGAAACACCATATATTTT. This rearrangement joins TRBV2 to TRBJ1-3; D remains ambiguous. The CDR3 is 14 amino acids. CDR1 is SNHLY and CDR2 is FYNNEI in the germline V gene. V gave up 3 bases and J gave up 1 base, with 7 bases separating them.

The rearrangement uses TRBV27 and TRBJ2-1; 8 nucleotides match TRBD1. Germline assignment: CDR1 MNHEY and CDR2 SMNVEV (reference sequence). J gave up 4 bases and V 1 base, and 3 bases lay outside the gene matches. This CDR3 is built from 15 residues. CDR3 region: CASSLLGQVYNEQFF. The DNA for the CDR3 is TGTGCCAGCAGTTTATTGGGACAGGTGTACAATGAGCAGTTCTTC.

V gene TRBV2 combines with J gene TRBJ2-1; D remains ambiguous. The germline V gene encodes CDR1 SNHLY and CDR2 FYNNEI. The V gene lost 8 bases and the J gene lost 2 bases, with 10 bases spanning the gap. This CDR3 comprises 13 residues. CDR3 loop: CASLRVTYNEQFF. The DNA of the CDR3 is TGTGCCAGCTTGCGCGTAACCTACAATGAGCAGTTCTTC.

The rearrangement links TRBV11-2 to TRBJ2-1; 8 bases map to TRBD2. The V and J ends lost 5 bases and 8 bases, in that order; junction bases with no gene match: 5. This CDR3 is 13 amino acids long. CDR1 and CDR2 from the germline V gene are SGHAT and FQNNGV. The CDR3 bases are TGTGCCAGCAGCCCGGGGGGGTCCTATGAGCAGTTCTTC. Translated, it gives CASSPGGSYEQFF.